The entry that follows covers one T cell receptor (beta chain) sequence. Its antigen is unidentified. An overlapping HIV-1 Gag peptide pool stimulated these cells at 0.95 to 1 ug/peptide/mL. Responding CD4+ T cells were sorted by upregulation of both CD40 ligand and CD69. Plasma HIV-1 RNA stayed below 50 copies/mL for at least 4 years. The libraries were made with immunoSEQ version 4 in survey mode. Method: immunoSEQ multiplex PCR; TCRdb's copy keeps in-frame clones and lacks some. This table has tens of thousands of clones, about 74% appearing once. The sample originates from a study of persistence of HIV-infected CD4 T cells. The input for sequencing was CD4+ T cells sorted from PBMCs after approximately 19-hour stimulation, taken from a patient who received antiretroviral therapy. The receptor was isolated from an adult man with HIV who was CMV-seropositive.

CDR3 protein: CAWSRGTGNTIYF. For the CDR3, the DNA is TGTGCCTGGAGTAGGGGGACTGGAAACACCATATATTTT. V is TRBV30 and J is TRBJ1-3; weak D call: TRBD1 (6 bases). V lost 2 bases and J lost 2, with 7 bases in between. This CDR3 has 13 residues. The germline V gene has CDR1 GTSNPN and CDR2 SVGIG (reference sequence).